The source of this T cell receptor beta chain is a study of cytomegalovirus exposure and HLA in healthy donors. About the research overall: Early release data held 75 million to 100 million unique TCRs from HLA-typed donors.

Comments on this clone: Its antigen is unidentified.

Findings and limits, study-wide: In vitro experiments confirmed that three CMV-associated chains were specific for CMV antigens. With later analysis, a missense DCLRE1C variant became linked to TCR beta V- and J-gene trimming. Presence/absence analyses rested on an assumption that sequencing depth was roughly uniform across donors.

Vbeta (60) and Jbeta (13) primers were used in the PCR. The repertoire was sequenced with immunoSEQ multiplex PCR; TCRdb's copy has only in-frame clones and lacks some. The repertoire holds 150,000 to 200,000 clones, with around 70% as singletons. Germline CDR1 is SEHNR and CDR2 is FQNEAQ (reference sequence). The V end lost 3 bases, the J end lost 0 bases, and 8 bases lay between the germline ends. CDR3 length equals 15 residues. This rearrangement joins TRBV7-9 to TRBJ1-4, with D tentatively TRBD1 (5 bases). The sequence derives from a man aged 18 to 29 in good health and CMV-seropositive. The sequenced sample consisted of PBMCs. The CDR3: CASSFGGPTNEKLFF. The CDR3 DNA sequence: TGTGCCAGCAGCTTCGGGGGTCCAACTAATGAAAAACTGTTTTTT. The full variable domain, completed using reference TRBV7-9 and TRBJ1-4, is DTGVSQNPRHKITKRGQNVTFRCDPISEHNRLYWYRQTLGQGPEFLTYFQNEAQLEKSRLLSDRFSAERPKGSFSTLEIQRTEQGDSAMYLCASSFGGPTNEKLFFGSGTQLSVL.